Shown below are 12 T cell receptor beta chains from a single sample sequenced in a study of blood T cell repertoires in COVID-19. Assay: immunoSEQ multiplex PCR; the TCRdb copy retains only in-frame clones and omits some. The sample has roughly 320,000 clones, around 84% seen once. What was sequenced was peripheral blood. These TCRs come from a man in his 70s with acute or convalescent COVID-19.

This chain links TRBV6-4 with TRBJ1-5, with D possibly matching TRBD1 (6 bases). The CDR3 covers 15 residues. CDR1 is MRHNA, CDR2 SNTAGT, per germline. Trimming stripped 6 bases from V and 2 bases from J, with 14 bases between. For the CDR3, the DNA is TGTGCCAGCAGCCCCGGGACAAGACGCAATCAGCCCCAGCATTTT. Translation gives CASSPGTRRNQPQHF.

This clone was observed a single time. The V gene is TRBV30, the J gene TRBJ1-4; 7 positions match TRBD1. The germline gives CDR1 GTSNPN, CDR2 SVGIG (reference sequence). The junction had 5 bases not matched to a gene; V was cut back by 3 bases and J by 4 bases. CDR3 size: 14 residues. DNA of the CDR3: TGTGCCTGGAGGCGACAGGGTGTTAATGAAAAACTGTTTTTT. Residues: CAWRRQGVNEKLFF.

The CDR3 DNA follows: TGTGCCAGCAGTCCTATCCCGACAGGGGGTACGATCTCCTACGAGCAGTACTTC. Translation gives CASSPIPTGGTISYEQYF. The rearrangement uses TRBV6-6 and TRBJ2-7; 9 nucleotides agree with TRBD1. This CDR3 comprises 18 residues. J was trimmed by 0 bases and V by 5 bases; bases with no gene match: 14. Germline lookup yields CDR1 MNHNY and CDR2 SVGAGI (reference sequence).

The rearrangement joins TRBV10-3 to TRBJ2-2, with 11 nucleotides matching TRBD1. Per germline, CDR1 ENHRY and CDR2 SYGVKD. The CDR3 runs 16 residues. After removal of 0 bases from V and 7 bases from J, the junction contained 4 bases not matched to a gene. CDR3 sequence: CAISESRTGGIGELFF. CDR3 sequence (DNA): TGTGCCATCAGTGAGTCTCGGACAGGGGGCATCGGGGAGCTGTTTTTT.

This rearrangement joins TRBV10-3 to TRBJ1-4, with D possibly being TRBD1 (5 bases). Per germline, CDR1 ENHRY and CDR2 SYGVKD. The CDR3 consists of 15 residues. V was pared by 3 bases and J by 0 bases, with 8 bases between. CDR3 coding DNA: TGTGCCATCAGTGACGGCAGGGCAACTAATGAAAAACTGTTTTTT. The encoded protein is CAISDGRATNEKLFF.

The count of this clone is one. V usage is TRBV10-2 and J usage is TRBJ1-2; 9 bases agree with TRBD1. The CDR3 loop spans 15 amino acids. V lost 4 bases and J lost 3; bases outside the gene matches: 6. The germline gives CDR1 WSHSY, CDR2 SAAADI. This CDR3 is CASSGGGQGYYGYTF. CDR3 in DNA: TGCGCCAGCAGTGGGGGGGGACAGGGATACTATGGCTACACCTTC.

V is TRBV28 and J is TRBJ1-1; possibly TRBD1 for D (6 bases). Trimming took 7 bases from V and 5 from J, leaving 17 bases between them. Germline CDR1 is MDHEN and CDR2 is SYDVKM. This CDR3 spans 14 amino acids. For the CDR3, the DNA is TGTGCCAGCACCCCGTCCCTCGACAGGACTGAAGCTTTCTTT. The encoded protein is CASTPSLDRTEAFF.

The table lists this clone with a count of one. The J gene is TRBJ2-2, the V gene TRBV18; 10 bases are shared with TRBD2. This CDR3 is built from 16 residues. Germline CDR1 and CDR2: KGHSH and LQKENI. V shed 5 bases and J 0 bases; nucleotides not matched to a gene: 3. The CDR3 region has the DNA TGTGCCAGCTCAATTAGCGGGGGGACGAACACCGGGGAGCTGTTTTTT. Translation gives CASSISGGTNTGELFF.

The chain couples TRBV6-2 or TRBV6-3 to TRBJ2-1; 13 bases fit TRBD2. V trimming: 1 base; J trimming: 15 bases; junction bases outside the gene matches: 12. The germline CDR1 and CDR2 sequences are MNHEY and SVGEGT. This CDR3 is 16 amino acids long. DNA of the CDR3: TGTGCCAGCAGTTACTACCTGACTAGCGGGGGGAGTCTAAGGTTCTTC. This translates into CASSYYLTSGGSLRFF.

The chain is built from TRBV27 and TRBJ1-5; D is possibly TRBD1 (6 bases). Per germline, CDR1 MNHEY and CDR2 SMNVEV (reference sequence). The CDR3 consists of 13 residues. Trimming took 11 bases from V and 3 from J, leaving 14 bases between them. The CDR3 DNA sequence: TGTGCCTTCAGGACAGTCACCAATCAGCCCCAGCATTTT. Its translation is CAFRTVTNQPQHF.

The CDR3 loop reads CASSGSGLTSGNTIYF. DNA of the CDR3: TGTGCCAGCAGTGGGTCGGGACTCACCTCTGGAAACACCATATATTTT. The J gene is TRBJ1-3, the V gene TRBV6-1, with D maybe TRBD1 (5 bases). The CDR3 is made up of 16 amino acids. Germline CDR1 MNHNS, CDR2 SASEGT. Trimming removed 4 bases from V and 0 bases from J, with 13 bases in between.

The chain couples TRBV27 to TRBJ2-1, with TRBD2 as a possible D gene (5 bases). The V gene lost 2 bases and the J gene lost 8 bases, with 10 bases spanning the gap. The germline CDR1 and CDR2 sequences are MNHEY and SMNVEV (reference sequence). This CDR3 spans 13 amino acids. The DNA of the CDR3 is TGTGCCAGCAGTTTAATCGGGGTTTATGAGCAGTTCTTC. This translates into CASSLIGVYEQFF.